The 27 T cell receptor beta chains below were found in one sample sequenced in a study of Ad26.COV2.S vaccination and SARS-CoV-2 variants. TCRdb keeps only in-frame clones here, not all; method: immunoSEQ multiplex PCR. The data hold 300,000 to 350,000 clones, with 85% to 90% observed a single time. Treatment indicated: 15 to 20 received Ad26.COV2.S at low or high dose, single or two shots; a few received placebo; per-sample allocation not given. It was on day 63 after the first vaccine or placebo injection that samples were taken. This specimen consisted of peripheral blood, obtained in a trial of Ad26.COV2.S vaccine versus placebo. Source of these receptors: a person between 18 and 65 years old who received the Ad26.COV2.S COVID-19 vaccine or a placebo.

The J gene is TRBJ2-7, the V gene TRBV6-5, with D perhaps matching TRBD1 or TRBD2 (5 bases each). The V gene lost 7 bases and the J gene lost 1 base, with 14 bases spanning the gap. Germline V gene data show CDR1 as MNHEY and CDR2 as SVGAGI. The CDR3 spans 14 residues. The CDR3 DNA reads TGTGCCAGCACGGAAAGGGACGGGTCCTACGAGCAGTACTTC. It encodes CASTERDGSYEQYF.

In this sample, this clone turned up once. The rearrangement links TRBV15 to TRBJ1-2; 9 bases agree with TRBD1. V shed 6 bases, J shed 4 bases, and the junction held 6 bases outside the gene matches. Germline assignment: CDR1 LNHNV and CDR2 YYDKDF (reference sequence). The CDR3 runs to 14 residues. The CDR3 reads CATRRRQGGYGYTF. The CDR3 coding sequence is TGTGCCACCAGAAGGAGACAGGGGGGCTATGGCTACACCTTC.

CDR3 region: CASSMGTGDYSNQPQHF. The CDR3 nucleotides are TGTGCCAGCAGCATGGGAACAGGGGATTATAGCAATCAGCCCCAGCATTTT. The chain recombines TRBV7-6 with TRBJ1-5; 7 nucleotides match TRBD1. Trimming took 5 bases from V and 0 from J; bases not matched to a gene: 10. From germline, CDR1 is SGHVS and CDR2 FNYEAQ. The CDR3 spans 17 residues. Based on the CDR3 plus reference TRBV7-6 and TRBJ1-5, the full variable domain is GAGVSQSPRYKVTKRGQDVALRCDPISGHVSLYWYRQALGQGPEFLTYFNYEAQQDKSGLPNDRFSAERPEGSISTLTIQRTEQRDSAMYRCASSMGTGDYSNQPQHFGDGTRLSIL.

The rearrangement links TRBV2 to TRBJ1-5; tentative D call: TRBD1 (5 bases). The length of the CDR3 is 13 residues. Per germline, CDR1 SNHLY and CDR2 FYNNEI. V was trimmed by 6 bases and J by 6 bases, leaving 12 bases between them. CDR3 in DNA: TGTGCCAGCAGGCGGGGGGAGGCTCAGCCCCAGCATTTT. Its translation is CASRRGEAQPQHF.

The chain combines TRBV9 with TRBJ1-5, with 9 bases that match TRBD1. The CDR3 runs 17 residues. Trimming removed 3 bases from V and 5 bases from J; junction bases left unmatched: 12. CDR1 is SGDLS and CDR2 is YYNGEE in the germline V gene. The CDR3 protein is CASSASLGQGFDQPQHF. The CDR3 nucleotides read TGTGCCAGCAGCGCCAGTCTTGGACAGGGGTTTGATCAGCCCCAGCATTTT.

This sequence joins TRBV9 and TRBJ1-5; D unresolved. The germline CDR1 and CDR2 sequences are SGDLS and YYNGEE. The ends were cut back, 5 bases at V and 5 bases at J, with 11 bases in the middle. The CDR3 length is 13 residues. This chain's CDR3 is CASSAYSDQPQHF. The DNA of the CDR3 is TGTGCCAGCAGTGCTTACAGTGATCAGCCCCAGCATTTT.

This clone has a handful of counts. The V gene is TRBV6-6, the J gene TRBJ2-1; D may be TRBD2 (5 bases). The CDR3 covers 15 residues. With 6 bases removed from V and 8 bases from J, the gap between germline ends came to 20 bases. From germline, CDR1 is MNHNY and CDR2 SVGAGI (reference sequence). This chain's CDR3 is CASSPSLERPDEQFF. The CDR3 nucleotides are TGTGCCAGCAGCCCATCACTAGAAAGGCCCGATGAGCAGTTCTTC.

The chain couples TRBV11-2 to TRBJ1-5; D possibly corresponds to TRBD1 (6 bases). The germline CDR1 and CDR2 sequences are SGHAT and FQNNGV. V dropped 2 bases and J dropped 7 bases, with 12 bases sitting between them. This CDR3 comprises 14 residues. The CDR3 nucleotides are TGTGCCAGCAGCTTAACAGGGAGATCCCAGCCCCAGCATTTT. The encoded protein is CASSLTGRSQPQHF.

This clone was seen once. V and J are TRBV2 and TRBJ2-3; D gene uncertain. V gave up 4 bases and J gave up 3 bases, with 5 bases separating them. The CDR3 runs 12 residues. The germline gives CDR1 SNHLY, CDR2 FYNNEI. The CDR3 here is CASSVLTDTQYF. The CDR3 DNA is TGTGCCAGCAGTGTCTTAACAGATACGCAGTATTTT.

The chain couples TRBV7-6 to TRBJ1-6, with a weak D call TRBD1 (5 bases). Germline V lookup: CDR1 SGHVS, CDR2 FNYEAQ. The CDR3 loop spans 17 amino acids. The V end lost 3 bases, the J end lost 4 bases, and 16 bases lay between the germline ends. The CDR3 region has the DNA TGTGCCAGCAGCTTGGGGTCCGGGGGAAAGTATAATTCACCCCTCCACTTT. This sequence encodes CASSLGSGGKYNSPLHF. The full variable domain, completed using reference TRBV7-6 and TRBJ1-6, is GAGVSQSPRYKVTKRGQDVALRCDPISGHVSLYWYRQALGQGPEFLTYFNYEAQQDKSGLPNDRFSAERPEGSISTLTIQRTEQRDSAMYRCASSLGSGGKYNSPLHFGNGTRLTVT.

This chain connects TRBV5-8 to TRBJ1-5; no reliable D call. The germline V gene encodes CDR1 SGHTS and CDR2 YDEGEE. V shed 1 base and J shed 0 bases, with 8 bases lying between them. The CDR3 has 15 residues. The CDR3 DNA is TGTGCCAGCAGCTTGTACCAAGGTAGCAATCAGCCCCAGCATTTT. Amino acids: CASSLYQGSNQPQHF. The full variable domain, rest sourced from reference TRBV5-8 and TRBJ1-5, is EAGVTQSPTHLIKTRGQQATLRCSPISGHTSVYWYQQALGLGLQFLLWYDEGEERNRGNFPPRFSGRQFPNYSSELNVNALELEDSALYLCASSLYQGSNQPQHFGDGTRLSIL.

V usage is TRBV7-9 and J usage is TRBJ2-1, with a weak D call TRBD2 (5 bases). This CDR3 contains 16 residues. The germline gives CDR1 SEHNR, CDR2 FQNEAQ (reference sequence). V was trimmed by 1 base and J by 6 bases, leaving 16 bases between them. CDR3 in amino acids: CASSLESGGTGNEQFF. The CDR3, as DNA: TGTGCCAGCAGCTTAGAGTCTGGAGGCACCGGCAATGAGCAGTTCTTC. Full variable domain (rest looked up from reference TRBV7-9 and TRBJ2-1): DTGVSQNPRHKITKRGQNVTFRCDPISEHNRLYWYRQTLGQGPEFLTYFQNEAQLEKSRLLSDRFSAERPKGSFSTLEIQRTEQGDSAMYLCASSLESGGTGNEQFFGPGTRLTVL.

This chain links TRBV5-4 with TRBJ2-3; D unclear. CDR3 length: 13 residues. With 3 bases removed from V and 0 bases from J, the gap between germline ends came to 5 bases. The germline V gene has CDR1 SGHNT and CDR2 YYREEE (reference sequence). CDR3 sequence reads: CASSSDSTDTQYF. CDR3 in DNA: TGTGCCAGCAGCTCAGACAGCACAGATACGCAGTATTTT.

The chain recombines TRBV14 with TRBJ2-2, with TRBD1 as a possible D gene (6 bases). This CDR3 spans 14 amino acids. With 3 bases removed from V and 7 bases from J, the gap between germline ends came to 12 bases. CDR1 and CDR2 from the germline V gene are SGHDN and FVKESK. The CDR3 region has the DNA TGTGCCAGCAGCCATCCAGGGGACGACGGGGAGCTGTTTTTT. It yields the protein CASSHPGDDGELFF.

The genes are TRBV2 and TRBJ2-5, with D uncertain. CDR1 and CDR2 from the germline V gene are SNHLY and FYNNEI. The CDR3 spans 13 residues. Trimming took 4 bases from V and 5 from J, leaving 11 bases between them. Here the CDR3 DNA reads TGTGCCAGCAGTGGACAATTGGGGGAGACCCAGTACTTC. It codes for CASSGQLGETQYF. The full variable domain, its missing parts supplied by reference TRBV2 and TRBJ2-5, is EPEVTQTPSHQVTQMGQEVILRCVPISNHLYFYWYRQILGQKVEFLVSFYNNEISEKSEIFDDQFSVERPDGSNFTLKIRSTKLEDSAMYFCASSGQLGETQYFGPGTRLLVL.

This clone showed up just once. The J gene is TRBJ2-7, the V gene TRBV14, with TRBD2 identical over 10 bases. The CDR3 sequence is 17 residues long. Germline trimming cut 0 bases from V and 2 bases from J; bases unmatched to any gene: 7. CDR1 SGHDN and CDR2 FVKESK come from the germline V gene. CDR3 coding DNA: TGTGCCAGCAGCCAAGAGATAGGACTAGCGGAGGCCTACGAGCAGTACGTC. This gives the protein CASSQEIGLAEAYEQYV.

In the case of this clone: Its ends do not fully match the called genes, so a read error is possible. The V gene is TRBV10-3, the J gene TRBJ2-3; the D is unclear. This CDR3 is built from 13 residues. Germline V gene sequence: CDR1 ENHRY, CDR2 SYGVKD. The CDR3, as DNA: TGTGCCAGCAGTGCCCGTAACACAGATACGCAGTATTTT. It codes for CASSARNTDTQYF.

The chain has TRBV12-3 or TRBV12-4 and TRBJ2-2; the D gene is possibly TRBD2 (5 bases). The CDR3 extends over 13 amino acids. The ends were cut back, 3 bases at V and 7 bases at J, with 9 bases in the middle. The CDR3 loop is CASSLASIGELFF. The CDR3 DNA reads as TGTGCCAGCAGTTTGGCTAGCATCGGGGAGCTGTTTTTT.

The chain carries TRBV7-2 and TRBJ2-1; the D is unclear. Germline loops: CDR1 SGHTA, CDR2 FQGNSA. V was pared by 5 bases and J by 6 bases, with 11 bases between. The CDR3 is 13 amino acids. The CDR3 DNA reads TGTGCCAGCAGCCTAGACTGGATCAATGAGCAGTTCTTC. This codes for CASSLDWINEQFF.

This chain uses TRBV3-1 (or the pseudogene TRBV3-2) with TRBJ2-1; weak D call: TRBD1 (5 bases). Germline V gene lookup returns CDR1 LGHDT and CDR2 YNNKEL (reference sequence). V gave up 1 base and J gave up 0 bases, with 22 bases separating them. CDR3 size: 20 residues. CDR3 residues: CASSQVAGQASYNSYNEQFF. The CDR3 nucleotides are TGTGCCAGCAGCCAAGTCGCAGGGCAAGCCTCGTACAACTCCTACAATGAGCAGTTCTTC.

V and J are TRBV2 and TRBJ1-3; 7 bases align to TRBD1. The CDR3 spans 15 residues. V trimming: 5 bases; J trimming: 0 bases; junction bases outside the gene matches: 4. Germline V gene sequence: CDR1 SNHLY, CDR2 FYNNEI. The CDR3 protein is CASSLGTVSGNTIYF. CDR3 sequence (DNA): TGTGCCAGCAGTCTCGGGACAGTCTCTGGAAACACCATATATTTT.

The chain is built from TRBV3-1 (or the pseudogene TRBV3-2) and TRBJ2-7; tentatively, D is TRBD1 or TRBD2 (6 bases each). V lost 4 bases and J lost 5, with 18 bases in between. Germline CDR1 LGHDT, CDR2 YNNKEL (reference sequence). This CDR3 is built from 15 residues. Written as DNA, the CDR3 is TGTGCCAGCAGCCCTAGGAGGGGGTTCATAAACGAGCAGTACTTC. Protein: CASSPRRGFINEQYF.

Here the CDR3 DNA reads TGCGCCAGCAGCCAAGATTCCCCCACAGCCCCAGAGGCCCAGCATTTT. Protein sequence: CASSQDSPTAPEAQHF. V and J are TRBV4-3 and TRBJ1-5; no definite D call. The CDR3 spans 16 residues. V gave up 0 bases and J gave up 11 bases, with 20 bases separating them. CDR1 is LGHNA, CDR2 YSLEER, per germline.

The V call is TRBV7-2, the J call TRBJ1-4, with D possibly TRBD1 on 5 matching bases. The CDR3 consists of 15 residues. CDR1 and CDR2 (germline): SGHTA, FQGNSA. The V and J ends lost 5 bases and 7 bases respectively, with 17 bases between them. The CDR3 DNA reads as TGTGCCAGCAGCCGGGACGGATCGCGGTTTGAAAAACTGTTTTTT. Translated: CASSRDGSRFEKLFF.

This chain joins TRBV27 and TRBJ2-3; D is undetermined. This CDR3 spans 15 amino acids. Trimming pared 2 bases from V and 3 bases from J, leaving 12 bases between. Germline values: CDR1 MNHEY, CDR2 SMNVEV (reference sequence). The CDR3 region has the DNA TGTGCCAGCAGTTTACTTGGTGAATCAACAGATACGCAGTATTTT. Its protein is CASSLLGESTDTQYF.

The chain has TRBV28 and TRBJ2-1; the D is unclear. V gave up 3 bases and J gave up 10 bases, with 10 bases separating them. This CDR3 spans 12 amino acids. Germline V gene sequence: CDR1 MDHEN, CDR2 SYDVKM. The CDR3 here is CASSLLGREQFF. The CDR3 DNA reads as TGTGCCAGCAGTTTGCTAGGGCGGGAGCAGTTCTTC.

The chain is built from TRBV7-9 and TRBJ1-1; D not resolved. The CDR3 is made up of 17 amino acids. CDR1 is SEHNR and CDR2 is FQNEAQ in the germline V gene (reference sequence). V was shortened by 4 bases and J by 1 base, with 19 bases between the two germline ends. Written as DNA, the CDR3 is TGTGCCAGCAGCTACACCGGCGATGATCTGGGGAACACTGAAGCTTTCTTT. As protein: CASSYTGDDLGNTEAFF.